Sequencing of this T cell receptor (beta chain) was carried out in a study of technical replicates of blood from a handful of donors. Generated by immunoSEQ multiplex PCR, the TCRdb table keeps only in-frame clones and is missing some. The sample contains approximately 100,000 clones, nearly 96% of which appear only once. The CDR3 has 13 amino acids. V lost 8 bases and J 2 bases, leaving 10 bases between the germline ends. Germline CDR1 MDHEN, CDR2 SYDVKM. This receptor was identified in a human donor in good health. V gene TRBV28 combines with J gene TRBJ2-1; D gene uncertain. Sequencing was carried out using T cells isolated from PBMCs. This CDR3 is CASADLAYNEQFF. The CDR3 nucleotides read TGTGCCAGCGCCGACCTAGCCTACAATGAGCAGTTCTTC.